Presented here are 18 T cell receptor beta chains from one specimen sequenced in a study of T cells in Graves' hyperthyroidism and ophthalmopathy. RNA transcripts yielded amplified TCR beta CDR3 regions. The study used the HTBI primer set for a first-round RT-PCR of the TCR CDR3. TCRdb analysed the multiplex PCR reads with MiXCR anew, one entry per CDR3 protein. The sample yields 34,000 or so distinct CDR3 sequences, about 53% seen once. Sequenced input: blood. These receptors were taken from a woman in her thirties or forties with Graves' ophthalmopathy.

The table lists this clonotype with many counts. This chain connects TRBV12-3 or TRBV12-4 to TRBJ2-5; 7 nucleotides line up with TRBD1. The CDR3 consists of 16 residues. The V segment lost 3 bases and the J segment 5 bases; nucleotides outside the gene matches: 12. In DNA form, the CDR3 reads TGTGCCAGCAGTTTGGTTTGGACAGGAGGAGGCGAGACCCAGTACTTC. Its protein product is CASSLVWTGGGETQYF.

The CDR3 loop is CSVPTGGGYEQYF. For the CDR3, the DNA is TGCAGCGTGCCCACAGGGGGCGGCTACGAGCAGTACTTC. The rearrangement joins TRBV29-1 to TRBJ2-7; 9 bases are shared with TRBD1. CDR1 SQVTM and CDR2 ANQGSEA come from the germline V gene. CDR3 length: 13 residues. V lost 6 bases and J lost 3; bases outside the gene matches: 6.

CDR3 nucleotide sequence: TGTGCCACCGGGGGACAGGGGGCTTACGAGCAGTACTTC. Translation gives CATGGQGAYEQYF. The rearrangement joins TRBV10-3 to TRBJ2-7, with 12 bases identical to TRBD1. This CDR3 spans 13 amino acids. Trimming cost V 10 bases and J 4 bases; bases outside gene matches: 5. CDR1 is ENHRY, CDR2 SYGVKD, per germline.

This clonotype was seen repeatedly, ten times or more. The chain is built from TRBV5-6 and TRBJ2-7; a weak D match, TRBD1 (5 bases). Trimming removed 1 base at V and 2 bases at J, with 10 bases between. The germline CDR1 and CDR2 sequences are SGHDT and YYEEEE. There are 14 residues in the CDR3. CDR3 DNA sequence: TGTGCCAGCAGCTTGTGGGGCGAAGCCTACGAGCAGTACTTC. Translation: CASSLWGEAYEQYF.

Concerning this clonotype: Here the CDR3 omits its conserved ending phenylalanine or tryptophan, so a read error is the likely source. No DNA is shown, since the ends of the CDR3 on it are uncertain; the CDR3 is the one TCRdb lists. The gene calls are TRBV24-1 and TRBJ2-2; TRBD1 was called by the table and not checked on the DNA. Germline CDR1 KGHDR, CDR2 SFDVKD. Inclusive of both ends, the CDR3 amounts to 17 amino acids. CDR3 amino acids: CASSDYGTGGNTGELDL.

CDR3 sequence: CASSSGTGGTGKETQYF. DNA for the CDR3: TGCGCCAGCAGTTCCGGGACAGGGGGGACCGGGAAAGAGACCCAGTACTTC. The chain carries TRBV10-2 and TRBJ2-7, with 11 bases lining up with TRBD1. The J call may be faulty, since TRBJ2-5 better matches the DNA end. Per germline, CDR1 WSHSY and CDR2 SAAADI. The CDR3 runs to 17 residues.

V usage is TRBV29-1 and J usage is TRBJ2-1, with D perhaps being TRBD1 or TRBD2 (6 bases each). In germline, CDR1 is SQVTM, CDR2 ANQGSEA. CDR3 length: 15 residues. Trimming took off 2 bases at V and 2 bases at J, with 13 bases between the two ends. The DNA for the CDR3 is TGCAGCGTTGAAAGGGGGGACCCAACCTACAATGAGCAGTTCTTC. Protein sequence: CSVERGDPTYNEQFF.

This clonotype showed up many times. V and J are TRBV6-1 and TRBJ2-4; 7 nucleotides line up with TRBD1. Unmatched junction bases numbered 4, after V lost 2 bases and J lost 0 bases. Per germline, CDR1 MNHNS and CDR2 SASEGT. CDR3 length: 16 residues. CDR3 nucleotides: TGTGCCAGCAGTGAAAGACAGGGCATAGCCAAAAACATTCAGTACTTC. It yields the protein CASSERQGIAKNIQYF.

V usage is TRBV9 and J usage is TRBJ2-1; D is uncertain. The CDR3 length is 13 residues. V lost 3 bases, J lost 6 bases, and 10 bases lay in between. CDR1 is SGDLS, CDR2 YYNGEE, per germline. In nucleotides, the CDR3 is TGTGCCAGCAGCGGGGTCCCTCGCAATGAGCAGTTCTTC. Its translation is CASSGVPRNEQFF. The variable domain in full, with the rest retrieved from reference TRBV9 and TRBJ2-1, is DSGVTQTPKHLITATGQRVTLRCSPRSGDLSVYWYQQSLDQGLQFLIQYYNGEERAKGNILERFSAQQFPDLHSELNLSSLELGDSALYFCASSGVPRNEQFFGPGTRLTVL.

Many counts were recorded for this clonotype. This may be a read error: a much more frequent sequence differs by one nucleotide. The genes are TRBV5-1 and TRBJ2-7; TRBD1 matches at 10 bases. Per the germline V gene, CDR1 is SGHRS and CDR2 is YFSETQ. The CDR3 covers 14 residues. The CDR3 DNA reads TGCGCCAGCAGTTCTGGACAGGGGGAAAATGAGCGGTACTTC. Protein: CASSSGQGENERYF.

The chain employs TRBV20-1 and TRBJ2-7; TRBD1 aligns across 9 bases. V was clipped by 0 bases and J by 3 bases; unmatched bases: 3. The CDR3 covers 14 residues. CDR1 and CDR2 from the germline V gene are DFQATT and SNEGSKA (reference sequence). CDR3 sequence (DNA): TGCAGTGCTAGAGATCGGGACAGGGACTACGAGCAGTACTTC. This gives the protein CSARDRDRDYEQYF.

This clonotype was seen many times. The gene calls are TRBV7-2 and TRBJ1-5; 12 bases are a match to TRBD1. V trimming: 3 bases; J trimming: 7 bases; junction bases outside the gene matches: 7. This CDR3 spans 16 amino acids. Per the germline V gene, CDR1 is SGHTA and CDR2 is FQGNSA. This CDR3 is CASSLGAGTGGQPQHF. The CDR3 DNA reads TGTGCCAGCAGCTTGGGGGCCGGGACAGGGGGCCAGCCCCAGCATTTT.

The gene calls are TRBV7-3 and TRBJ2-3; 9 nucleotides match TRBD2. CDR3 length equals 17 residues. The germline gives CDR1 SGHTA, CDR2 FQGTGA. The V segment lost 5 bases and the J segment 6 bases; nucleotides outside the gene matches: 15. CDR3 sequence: CASSLHGGGGASDTQYF. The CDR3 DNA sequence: TGTGCCAGCAGCCTCCATGGTGGCGGGGGGGCATCTGATACGCAGTATTTT. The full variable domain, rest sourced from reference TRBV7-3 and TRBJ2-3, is GAGVSQTPSNKVTEKGKYVELRCDPISGHTALYWYRQSLGQGPEFLIYFQGTGAADDSGLPNDRFFAVRPEGSVSTLKIQRTERGDSAVYLCASSLHGGGGASDTQYFGPGTRLTVL.

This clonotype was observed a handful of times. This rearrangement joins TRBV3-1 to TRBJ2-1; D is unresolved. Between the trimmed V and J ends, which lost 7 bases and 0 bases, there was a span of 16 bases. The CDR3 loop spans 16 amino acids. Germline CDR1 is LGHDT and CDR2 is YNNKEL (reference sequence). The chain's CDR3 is CASIKKGTDSYNEQFF. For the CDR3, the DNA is TGTGCCAGCATCAAAAAAGGCACTGACTCCTACAATGAGCAGTTCTTC.

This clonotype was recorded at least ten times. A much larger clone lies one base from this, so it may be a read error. The DNA for the CDR3 is TGTGCCATCAGTGACGGCGGGGGGTACACTGAAGCTTTCTTT. Translated: CAISDGGGYTEAFF. The rearrangement links TRBV10-3 to TRBJ1-1; the D gene is possibly TRBD1 (5 bases). Per the germline V gene, CDR1 is ENHRY and CDR2 is SYGVKD. This CDR3 is built from 14 residues. V was cut by 3 bases and J by 3 bases, with 11 bases left in between.

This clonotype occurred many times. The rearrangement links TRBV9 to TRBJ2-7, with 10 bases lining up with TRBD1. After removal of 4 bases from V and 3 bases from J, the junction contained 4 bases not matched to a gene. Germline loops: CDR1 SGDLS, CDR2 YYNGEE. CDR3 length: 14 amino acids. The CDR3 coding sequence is TGTGCCAGCAGCTCGGGGACAGGGGTCTACGAGCAGTACTTC. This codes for CASSSGTGVYEQYF.

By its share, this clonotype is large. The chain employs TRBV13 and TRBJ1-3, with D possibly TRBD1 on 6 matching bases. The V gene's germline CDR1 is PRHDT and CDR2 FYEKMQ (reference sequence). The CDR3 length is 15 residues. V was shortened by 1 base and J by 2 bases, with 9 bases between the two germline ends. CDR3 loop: CASSLEGVAGNTIYF. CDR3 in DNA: TGTGCCAGCAGCTTAGAGGGGGTTGCTGGAAACACCATATATTTT.

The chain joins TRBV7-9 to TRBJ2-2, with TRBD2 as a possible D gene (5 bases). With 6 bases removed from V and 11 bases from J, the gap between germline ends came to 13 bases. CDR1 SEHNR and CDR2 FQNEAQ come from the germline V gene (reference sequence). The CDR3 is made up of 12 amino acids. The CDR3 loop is CASSDYHNELFF. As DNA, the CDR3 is TGTGCCAGCAGTGACTACCACAATGAGCTGTTTTTT.